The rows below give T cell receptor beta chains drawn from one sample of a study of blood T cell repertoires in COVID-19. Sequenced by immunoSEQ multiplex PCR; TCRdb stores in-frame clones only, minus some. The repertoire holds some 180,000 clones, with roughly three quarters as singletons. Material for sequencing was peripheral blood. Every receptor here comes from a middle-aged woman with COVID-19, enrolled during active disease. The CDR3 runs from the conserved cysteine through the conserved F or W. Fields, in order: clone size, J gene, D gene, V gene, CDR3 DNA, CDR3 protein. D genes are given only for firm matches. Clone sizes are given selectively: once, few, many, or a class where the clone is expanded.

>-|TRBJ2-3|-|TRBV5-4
TGTGCCAGCAGCTTTGACTCCACAGATACGCAGTATTTT
CASSFDSTDTQYF
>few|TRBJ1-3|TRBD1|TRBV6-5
TGTGCCAGCAGACGACAGGGAGACTCTGGAAACACCATATATTTT
CASRRQGDSGNTIYF
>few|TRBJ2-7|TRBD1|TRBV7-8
TGTGCCAGCAGCTTACTTCACAGGGGGCCCTACGAGCAGTACTTC
CASSLLHRGPYEQYF
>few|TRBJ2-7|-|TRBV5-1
TGCGCCAGCGGAACAGGGCTCTCCTACGAGCAGTACTTC
CASGTGLSYEQYF
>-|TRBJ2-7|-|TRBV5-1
TGCGCCAGCTCGAATCAGGGACAAGGTTCCTACGAGCAGTACTTC
CASSNQGQGSYEQYF
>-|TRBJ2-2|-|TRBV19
TGTGCCACTAAGAACACCGGGGAGCTGTTTTTT
CATKNTGELFF
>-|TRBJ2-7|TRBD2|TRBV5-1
TGCGCCAGCATGGGGTGGACTAGCGGGGCCTACGAGCAGTACTTC
CASMGWTSGAYEQYF
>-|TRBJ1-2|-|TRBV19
TGTGCCAGTAACCCCGGACAGAGCTATGGCTACACCTTC
CASNPGQSYGYTF
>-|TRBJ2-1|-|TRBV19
TGTGCCAGTCTTGGGGAGAGATACAATGAGCAGTTCTTC
CASLGERYNEQFF
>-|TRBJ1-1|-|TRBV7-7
TGTGCCAGCAGCCCTACCGTGGGGGGACTCACTGAAGCTTTCTTT
CASSPTVGGLTEAFF
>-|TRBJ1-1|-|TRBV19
TGTGCCAGTAGTATCGGAGAGGACACTGAAGCTTTCTTT
CASSIGEDTEAFF
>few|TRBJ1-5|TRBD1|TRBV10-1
TGCGCCAGCAGAACCCTGAGAAGGATAACAGGGGGCCGCTTGCATTTT
CASRTLRRITGGRLHF
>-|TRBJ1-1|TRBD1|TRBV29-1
TGCAGCGCTAAGACAGGGGGCACTGAAGCTTTCTTT
CSAKTGGTEAFF
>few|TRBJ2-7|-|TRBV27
TGTGCCAGCAGTTCTGGCGGAGCAGTCTACGAGCAGTACTTC
CASSSGGAVYEQYF
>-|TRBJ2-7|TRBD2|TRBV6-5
TGTGCCACTAGTATTAGCGGGCCGACCTACGAGCAGTACTTC
CATSISGPTYEQYF
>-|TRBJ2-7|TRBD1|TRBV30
TGTGCCTGGACCGACAGGGGGCCTTCCTACGAGCAGTACTTC
CAWTDRGPSYEQYF
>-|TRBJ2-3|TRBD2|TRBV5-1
TGCGCCAGCAGCCTGGGACTATCCACAGATACGCAGTATTTT
CASSLGLSTDTQYF
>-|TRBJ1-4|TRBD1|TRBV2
TGTGCCAGTATACGAGAAAGACAGGGCTGGAATGAAAAACTGTTTTTT
CASIRERQGWNEKLFF
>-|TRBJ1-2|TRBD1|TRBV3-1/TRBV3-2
TGTGCCAGCAGCCACCTGGACAGGGGGCGCGGGTCGGACTATGGCTACACCTTC
CASSHLDRGRGSDYGYTF
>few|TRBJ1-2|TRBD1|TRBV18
TGTGCCAGCTCACCACGACAGGGGGAAGGCTATGGCTACACCTTC
CASSPRQGEGYGYTF
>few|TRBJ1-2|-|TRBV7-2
TGTGCCAGCAGCCCCTGGACAGCTAGGTCCGCTCGCTACACCTTC
CASSPWTARSARYTF
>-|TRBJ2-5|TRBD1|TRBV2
TGTGCCAGCAGTCGCCCGGGACAGGTGGAGACCCAGTACTTC
CASSRPGQVETQYF
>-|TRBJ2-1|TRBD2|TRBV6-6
TGTGCCAGCAGTTCCACCCAGTTAGGACTAGAAAATGAGCAGTTCTTC
CASSSTQLGLENEQFF
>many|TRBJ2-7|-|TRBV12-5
TGTGCTAGTGGTTTTCTAGACCCCCACGAGCAGTACTTC
CASGFLDPHEQYF
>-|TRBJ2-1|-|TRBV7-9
TGTGCCAGCAGCTTCATCTACGGGGAGTCCAACAATGAGCAGTTCTTC
CASSFIYGESNNEQFF
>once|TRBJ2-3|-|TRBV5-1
TGCGCCAGCAGCTTGATAGGACAGCTAAGCACAGATACGCAGTATTTT
CASSLIGQLSTDTQYF
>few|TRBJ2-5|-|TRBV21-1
TGTGCCAGCAGCAAACCCGGACTAGCGGAGGAGGGGGAGACCCAGTACTTC
CASSKPGLAEEGETQYF
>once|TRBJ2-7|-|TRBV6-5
TGTGCCAGCAGTTACTCGATATACGGTCCCTTAGAGCAGTACTTC
CASSYSIYGPLEQYF
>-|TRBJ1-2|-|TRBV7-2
TGTGCCAGCAGCTTATATGTGCCAGTCCTCACCTTC
CASSLYVPVLTF
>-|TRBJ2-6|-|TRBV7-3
TGTGCCAGCAGCTTAAACGGGGGCTCTGGGGCCAACGTCCTGACTTTC
CASSLNGGSGANVLTF
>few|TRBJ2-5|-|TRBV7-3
TGTGCCAGCAGCCTAGCCGGCGAGACCCAGTACTTC
CASSLAGETQYF
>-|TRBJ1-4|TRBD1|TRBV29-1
TGCAGCGCCCGACCGCGGACAGGCCCCGAAAAACTGTTTTTT
CSARPRTGPEKLFF
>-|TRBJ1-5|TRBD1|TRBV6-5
TGTGCCAGCAGTTCTGGACAGGGGGCTTATCAGCCCCAGCATTTT
CASSSGQGAYQPQHF
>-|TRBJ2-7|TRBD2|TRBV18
TGTGCCAGCTCACCTAGCACTAGCGGGGCCTACGAGCAGTACTTC
CASSPSTSGAYEQYF
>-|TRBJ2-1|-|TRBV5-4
TGTGCCAGCAGCTTGGGAGGCGGGGCGAGCTCCTACAATGAGCAGTTCTTC
CASSLGGGASSYNEQFF
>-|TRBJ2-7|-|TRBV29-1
TGCAGCGTTGAAGTACCTTCGAGGTACGAGCAGTACTTC
CSVEVPSRYEQYF
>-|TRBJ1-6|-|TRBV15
TGTGCCACCAGCAGAGAGAGGCACAATTTTTCCCTCCACTTT
CATSRERHNFSLHF
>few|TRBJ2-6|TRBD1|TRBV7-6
TGTGCCAGCAGGGGGGCAGGGGGCCCGACTGGGGCCAACGTCCTGACTTTC
CASRGAGGPTGANVLTF
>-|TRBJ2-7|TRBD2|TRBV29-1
TGCAGCGTGGGACTAGTTACCGATTCCGAGCAGTACTTC
CSVGLVTDSEQYF
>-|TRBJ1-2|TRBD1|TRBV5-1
TGCGCCAGCAGCCCGCAGGGACAGGGAGGGGGCTACACCTTC
CASSPQGQGGGYTF
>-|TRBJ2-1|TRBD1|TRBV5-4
TGTGCCAGCAGTCACGGGGGCAAAGGGACAGGGCTTTACAATGAGCAGTTCTTC
CASSHGGKGTGLYNEQFF
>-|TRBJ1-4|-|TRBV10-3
TGTGCCATCAGTACGGCCGGGGGGTATGAAAAACTGTTTTTT
CAISTAGGYEKLFF
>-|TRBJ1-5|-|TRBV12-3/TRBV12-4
TGTGCCAGCAGTTTGGAGGGACAGCCCCAGCATTTT
CASSLEGQPQHF
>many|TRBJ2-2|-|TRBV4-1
TGCGCCAGCAGCCCCGAGGGCACCGGGGAGCTGTTTTTT
CASSPEGTGELFF
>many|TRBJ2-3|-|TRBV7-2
TGTGCCAGCAGCTTATCCCCGGTCACAGATACGCAGTATTTT
CASSLSPVTDTQYF
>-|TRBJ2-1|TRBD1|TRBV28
TGTGCCAGCAGTTTGTTAGGGGGCAACAACAATGAGCAGTTCTTC
CASSLLGGNNNEQFF
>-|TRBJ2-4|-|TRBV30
TGTGCCTGGAGTACAGGACAGCAAAACATTCAGTACTTC
CAWSTGQQNIQYF
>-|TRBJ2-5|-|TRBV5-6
TGTGCCAGCAGTCCGAGGAACTCCGAAGAGACCCAGTACTTC
CASSPRNSEETQYF
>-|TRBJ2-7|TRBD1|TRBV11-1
TGTGCCAGCAGCCGGGACAGGGGAATCAACGAGCAGTACTTC
CASSRDRGINEQYF
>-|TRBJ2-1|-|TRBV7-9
TGTGCCAGCAGCTTAAATCTCGGGGTGGTCTCCTACAATGAGCAGTTCTTC
CASSLNLGVVSYNEQFF
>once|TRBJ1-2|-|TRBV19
TGTGCCAGCCTGGGGGGGGTTGTCCATGGCTACACCTTC
CASLGGVVHGYTF
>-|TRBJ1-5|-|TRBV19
TGTGCCAGTAGTAGACCCCCAGGGGTCGGGAATCAGCCCCAGCATTTT
CASSRPPGVGNQPQHF